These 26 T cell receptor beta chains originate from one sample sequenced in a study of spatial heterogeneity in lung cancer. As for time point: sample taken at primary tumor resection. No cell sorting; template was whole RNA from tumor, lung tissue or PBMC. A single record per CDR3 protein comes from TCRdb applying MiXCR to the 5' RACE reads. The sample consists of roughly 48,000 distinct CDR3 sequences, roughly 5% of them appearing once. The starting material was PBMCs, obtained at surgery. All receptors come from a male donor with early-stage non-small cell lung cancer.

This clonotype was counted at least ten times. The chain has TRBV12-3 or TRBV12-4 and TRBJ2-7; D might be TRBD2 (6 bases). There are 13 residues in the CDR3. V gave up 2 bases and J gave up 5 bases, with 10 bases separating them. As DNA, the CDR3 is TGTGCCAGCAGTTTAACCGCGGGAAACGAGCAGTACTTC. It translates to CASSLTAGNEQYF.

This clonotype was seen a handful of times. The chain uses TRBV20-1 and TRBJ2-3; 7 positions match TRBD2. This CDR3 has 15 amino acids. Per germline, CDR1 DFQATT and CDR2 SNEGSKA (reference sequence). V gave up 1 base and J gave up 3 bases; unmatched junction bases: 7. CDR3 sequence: CSARGSSGGTDTQYF. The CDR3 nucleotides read TGCAGTGCTAGAGGCAGCTCGGGAGGAACAGATACGCAGTATTTT.

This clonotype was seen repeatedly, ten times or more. The CDR3 is CASSPDRGRGYTF. As DNA, the CDR3 is TGTGCCAGCAGCCCTGACAGGGGCAGAGGCTACACCTTC. The chain has TRBV7-3 and TRBJ1-2; 8 bases are a match to TRBD1. CDR1 and CDR2 from the germline V gene are SGHTA and FQGTGA. CDR3 length equals 13 residues. V lost 5 bases, J lost 8 bases, and 7 bases stayed unmatched.

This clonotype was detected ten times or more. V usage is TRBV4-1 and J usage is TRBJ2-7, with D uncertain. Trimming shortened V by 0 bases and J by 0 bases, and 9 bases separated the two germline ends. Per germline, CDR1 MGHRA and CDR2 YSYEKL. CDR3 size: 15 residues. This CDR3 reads CASSQETTNSYEQYF. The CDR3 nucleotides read TGCGCCAGCAGCCAAGAGACCACGAACTCCTACGAGCAGTACTTC.

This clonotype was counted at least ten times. Written as DNA, the CDR3 is TGTGCCAGCAGTCCAGGACGTGGTGGGTATGGCTACACCTTC. Its protein product is CASSPGRGGYGYTF. The chain recombines TRBV6-6 with TRBJ1-2; no clear D gene. The length of the CDR3 is 14 residues. From germline, CDR1 is MNHNY and CDR2 SVGAGI (reference sequence). The V end was cut by 5 bases, the J end by 5 bases, with 15 bases between.

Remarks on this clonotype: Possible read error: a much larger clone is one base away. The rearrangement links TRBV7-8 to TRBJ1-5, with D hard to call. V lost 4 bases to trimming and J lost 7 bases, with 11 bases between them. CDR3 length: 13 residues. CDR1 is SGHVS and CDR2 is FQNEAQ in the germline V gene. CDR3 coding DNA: TGTGCCAGCAGCTCAGAGGAGGGCCAGCCCCAGCATTTT. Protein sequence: CASSSEEGQPQHF.

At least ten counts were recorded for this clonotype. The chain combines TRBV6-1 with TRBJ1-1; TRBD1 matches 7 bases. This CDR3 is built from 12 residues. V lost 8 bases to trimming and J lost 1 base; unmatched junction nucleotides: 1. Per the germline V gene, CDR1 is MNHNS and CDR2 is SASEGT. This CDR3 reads CASGTANTEAFF. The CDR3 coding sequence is TGTGCCAGCGGGACAGCGAACACTGAAGCTTTCTTT.

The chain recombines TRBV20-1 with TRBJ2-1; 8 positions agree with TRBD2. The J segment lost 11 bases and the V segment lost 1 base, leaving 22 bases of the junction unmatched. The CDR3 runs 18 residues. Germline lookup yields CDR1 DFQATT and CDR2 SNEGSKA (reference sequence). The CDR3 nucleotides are TGCAGTGCTAGAGGCCAGCGGGAGATTGTCAGGTCAGGGAATAAGCAGTTCTTC. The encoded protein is CSARGQREIVRSGNKQFF.

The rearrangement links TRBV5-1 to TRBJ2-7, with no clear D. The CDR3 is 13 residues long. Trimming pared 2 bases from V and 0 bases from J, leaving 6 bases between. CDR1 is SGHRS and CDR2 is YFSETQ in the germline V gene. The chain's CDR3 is CASSFSSSYEQYF. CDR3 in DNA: TGCGCCAGCAGCTTTTCAAGCTCCTACGAGCAGTACTTC.

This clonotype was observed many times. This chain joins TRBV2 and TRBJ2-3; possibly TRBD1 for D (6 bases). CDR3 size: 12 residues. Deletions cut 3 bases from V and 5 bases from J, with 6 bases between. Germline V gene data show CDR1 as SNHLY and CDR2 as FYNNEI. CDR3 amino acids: CASSDRGDTQYF. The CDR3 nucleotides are TGTGCCAGCAGTGACAGGGGAGATACGCAGTATTTT.

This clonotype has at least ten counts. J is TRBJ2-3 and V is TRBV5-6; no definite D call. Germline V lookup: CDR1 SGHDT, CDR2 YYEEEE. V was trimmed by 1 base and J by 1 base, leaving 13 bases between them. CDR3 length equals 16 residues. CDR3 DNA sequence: TGTGCCAGCAGCTTGCCTAGTGCCTGGGGCACAGATACGCAGTATTTT. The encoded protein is CASSLPSAWGTDTQYF.

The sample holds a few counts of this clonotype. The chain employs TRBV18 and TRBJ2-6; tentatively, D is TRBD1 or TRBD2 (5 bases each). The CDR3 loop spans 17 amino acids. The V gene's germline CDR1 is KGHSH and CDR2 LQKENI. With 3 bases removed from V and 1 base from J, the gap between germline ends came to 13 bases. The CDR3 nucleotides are TGTGCCAGCTCACCCCCGGGGCAGGCGTCTGGGGCCAACGTCCTGACTTTC. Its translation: CASSPPGQASGANVLTF.

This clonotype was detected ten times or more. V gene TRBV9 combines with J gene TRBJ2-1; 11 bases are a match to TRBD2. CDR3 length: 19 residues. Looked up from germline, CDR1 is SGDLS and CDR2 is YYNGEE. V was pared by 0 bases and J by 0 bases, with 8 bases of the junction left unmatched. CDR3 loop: CASSVGLAGGTSSYNEQFF. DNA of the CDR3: TGTGCCAGCAGCGTAGGGCTAGCGGGAGGAACGAGCTCCTACAATGAGCAGTTCTTC.

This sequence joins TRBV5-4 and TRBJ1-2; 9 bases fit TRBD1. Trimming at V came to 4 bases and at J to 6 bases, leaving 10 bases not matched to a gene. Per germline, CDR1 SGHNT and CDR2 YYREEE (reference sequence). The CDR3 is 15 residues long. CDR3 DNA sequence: TGTGCCAGCAGCAACGGACAGGGGTCCTTTAATGGCTACACCTTC. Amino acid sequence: CASSNGQGSFNGYTF.

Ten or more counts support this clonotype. CDR3 coding DNA: TGCGCCAGCAGCTTGGCCGGGCGCGAGCAGTACTTC. This gives the protein CASSLAGREQYF. The rearrangement joins TRBV5-1 to TRBJ2-7; no clear D gene. The CDR3 contains 12 residues. V was cut by 0 bases and J by 6 bases, with 7 bases left in between. Germline assignment: CDR1 SGHRS and CDR2 YFSETQ.

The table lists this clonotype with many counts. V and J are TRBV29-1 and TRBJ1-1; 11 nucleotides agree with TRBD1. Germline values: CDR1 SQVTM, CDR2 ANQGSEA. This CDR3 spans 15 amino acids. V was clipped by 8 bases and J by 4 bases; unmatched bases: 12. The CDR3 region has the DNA TGCAGCTCAATAGGACAGGGGGCGCTGGGCACTGAAGCTTTCTTT. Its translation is CSSIGQGALGTEAFF.

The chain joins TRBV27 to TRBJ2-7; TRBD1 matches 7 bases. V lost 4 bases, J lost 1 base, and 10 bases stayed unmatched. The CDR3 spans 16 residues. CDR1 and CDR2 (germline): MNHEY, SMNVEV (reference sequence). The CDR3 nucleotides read TGTGCCAGCAGTTATTCGGTCGGGACAGCTTCCTACGAGCAGTACTTC. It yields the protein CASSYSVGTASYEQYF.

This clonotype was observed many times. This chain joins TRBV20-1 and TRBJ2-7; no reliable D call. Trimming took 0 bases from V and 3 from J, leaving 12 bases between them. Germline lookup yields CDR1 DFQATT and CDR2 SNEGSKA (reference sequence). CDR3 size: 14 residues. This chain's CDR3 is CSARDSGKGYEQYF. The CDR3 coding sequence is TGCAGTGCTAGAGATAGTGGGAAGGGCTACGAGCAGTACTTC.

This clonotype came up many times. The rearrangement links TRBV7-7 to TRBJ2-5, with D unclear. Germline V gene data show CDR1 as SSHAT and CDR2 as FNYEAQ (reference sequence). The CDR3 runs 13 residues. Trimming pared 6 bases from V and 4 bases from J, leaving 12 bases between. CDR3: CASSSERGETQYF. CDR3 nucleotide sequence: TGTGCCAGCAGTTCCGAAAGAGGAGAGACCCAGTACTTC.

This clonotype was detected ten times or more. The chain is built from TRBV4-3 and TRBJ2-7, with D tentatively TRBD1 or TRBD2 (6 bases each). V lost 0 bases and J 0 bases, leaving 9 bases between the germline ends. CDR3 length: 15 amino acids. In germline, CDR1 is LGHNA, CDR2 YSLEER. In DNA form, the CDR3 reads TGCGCCAGCAGCCAAGAAGGGGGGAGCTCCTACGAGCAGTACTTC. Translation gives CASSQEGGSSYEQYF.

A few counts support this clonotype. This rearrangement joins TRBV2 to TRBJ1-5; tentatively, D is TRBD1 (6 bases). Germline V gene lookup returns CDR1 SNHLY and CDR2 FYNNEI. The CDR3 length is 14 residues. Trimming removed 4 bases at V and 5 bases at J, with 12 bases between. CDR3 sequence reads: CASSGDINYQPQHF. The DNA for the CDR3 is TGTGCCAGCAGTGGGGACATTAATTATCAGCCCCAGCATTTT. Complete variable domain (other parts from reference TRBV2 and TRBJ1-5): EPEVTQTPSHQVTQMGQEVILRCVPISNHLYFYWYRQILGQKVEFLVSFYNNEISEKSEIFDDQFSVERPDGSNFTLKIRSTKLEDSAMYFCASSGDINYQPQHFGDGTRLSIL.

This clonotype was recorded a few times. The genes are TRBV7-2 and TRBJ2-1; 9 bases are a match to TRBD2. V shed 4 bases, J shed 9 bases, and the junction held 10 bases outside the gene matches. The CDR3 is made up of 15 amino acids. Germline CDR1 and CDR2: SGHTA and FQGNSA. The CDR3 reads CASSSTAGGPGEQFF. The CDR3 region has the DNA TGTGCCAGCAGCTCAACGGCGGGAGGGCCAGGTGAGCAGTTCTTC.

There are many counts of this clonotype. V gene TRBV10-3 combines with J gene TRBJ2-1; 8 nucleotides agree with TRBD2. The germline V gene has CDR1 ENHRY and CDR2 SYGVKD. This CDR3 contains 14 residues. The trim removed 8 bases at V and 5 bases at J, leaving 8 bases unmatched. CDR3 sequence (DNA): TGTGCCATCGGGACTAGACGATCGGACAATGAGCAGTTCTTC. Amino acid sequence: CAIGTRRSDNEQFF.

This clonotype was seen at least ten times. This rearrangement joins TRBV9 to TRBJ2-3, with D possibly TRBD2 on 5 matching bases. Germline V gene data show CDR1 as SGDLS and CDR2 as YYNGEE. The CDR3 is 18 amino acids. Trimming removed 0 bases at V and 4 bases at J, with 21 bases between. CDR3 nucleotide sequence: TGTGCCAGCAGCGTAGCATTGCACTCCGGGAACGGGGCAGATACGCAGTATTTT. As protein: CASSVALHSGNGADTQYF.

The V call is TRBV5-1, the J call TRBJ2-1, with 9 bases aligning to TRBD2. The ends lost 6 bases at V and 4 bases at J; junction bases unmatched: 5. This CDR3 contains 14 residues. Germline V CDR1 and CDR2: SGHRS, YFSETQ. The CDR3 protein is CASKASGTYNEQFF. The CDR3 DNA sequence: TGCGCCAGCAAGGCTAGCGGGACTTACAATGAGCAGTTCTTC.

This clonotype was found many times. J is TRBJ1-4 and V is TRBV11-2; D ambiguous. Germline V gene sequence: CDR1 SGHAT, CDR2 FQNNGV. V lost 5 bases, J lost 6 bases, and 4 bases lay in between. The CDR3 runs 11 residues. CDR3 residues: CASSLDEKLFF. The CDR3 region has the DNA TGTGCCAGCAGCCTGGATGAAAAACTGTTTTTT. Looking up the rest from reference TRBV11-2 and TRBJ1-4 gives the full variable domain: EAGVAQSPRYKIIEKRQSVAFWCNPISGHATLYWYQQILGQGPKLLIQFQNNGVVDDSQLPKDRFSAERLKGVDSTLKIQPAKLEDSAVYLCASSLDEKLFFGSGTQLSVL.